The 5 T cell receptor beta chains below all came from one sample that was sequenced in a study of shared clonotypes between healthy human individuals. Assay: immunoSEQ multiplex PCR; the TCRdb copy retains only in-frame clones and omits some. The sample has 2 million to 2.5 million clones, 85% to 95% seen once. Specimen: naive CD4+ T cells from PBMCs. As to subset: CD45RA+ positively selected. These receptors were obtained from a young man in good health. Some clones in this sample may be carry-over from other donors' samples.

A remark on this clone: Other DNA sequences in the same sample also yield this CDR3. The rearrangement uses TRBV6-1 and TRBJ1-4; D gene unclear. Germline V gene lookup returns CDR1 MNHNS and CDR2 SASEGT. Trimming removed 2 bases from V and 0 bases from J, with 7 bases in between. The CDR3 runs to 15 residues. The CDR3 sequence is CASSELGATNEKLFF. For the CDR3, the DNA is TGTGCCAGCAGTGAACTGGGCGCAACTAATGAAAAACTGTTTTTT.

The rearrangement uses TRBV27 and TRBJ1-5; 7 bases align to TRBD1. The junction had 7 bases not matched to a gene; V was cut back by 3 bases and J by 8 bases. Germline V CDR1 and CDR2: MNHEY, SMNVEV (reference sequence). The CDR3 has 14 residues. CDR3 in DNA: TGTGCCAGCAGTTTCTACAGGGGACAAGAGCCCCAGCATTTT. Encoded protein: CASSFYRGQEPQHF.

The CDR3 loop is CASSLAGGGSYEQYF. The CDR3, as DNA: TGTGCCAGCAGCTTAGCGGGAGGGGGCTCCTACGAGCAGTACTTC. The V and J genes are TRBV7-3 and TRBJ2-7; 9 bases agree with TRBD2. CDR3 length: 15 residues. Germline V gives CDR1 SGHTA, CDR2 FQGTGA. The V segment lost 2 bases and the J segment 0 bases; nucleotides outside the gene matches: 2.

This clone was recorded once. This CDR3 is also generated by other DNA sequences in the sample. The chain links TRBV7-9 to TRBJ2-3, with D uncertain. Looked up from germline, CDR1 is SEHNR and CDR2 is FQNEAQ (reference sequence). Trimming removed 1 base at V and 0 bases at J, with 8 bases between. This CDR3 has 15 residues. The CDR3 loop reads CASSLVASSTDTQYF. The CDR3 DNA sequence: TGTGCCAGCAGCTTAGTCGCGTCAAGCACAGATACGCAGTATTTT.

The chain links TRBV11-2 to TRBJ1-1; a weak D match, TRBD1 (5 bases). Per germline, CDR1 SGHAT and CDR2 FQNNGV. Trimming shortened V by 5 bases and J by 4 bases, and 17 bases separated the two germline ends. The CDR3 totals 15 residues. The CDR3 reads CASSKRSLGLTEAFF. The CDR3 bases are TGTGCCAGCAGCAAACGGTCGCTGGGGCTCACTGAAGCTTTCTTT.